This TCR beta chain was observed in a study of blood T cell repertoires in COVID-19. Background on the study: There were acute and convalescent COVID-19 samples, and they came from the United States, Italy and Spain.

V lost 7 bases and J 6 bases, leaving 18 bases between the germline ends. Germline V gives CDR1 SGHVS, CDR2 FQNEAQ. The CDR3 length is 14 residues. Assay used: immunoSEQ multiplex PCR; TCRdb lists only in-frame clones, some missing. The sample includes about 440,000 clones, about nine tenths of them seen just once. This clone was recorded a few times. The receptor was derived from a woman aged 45-65 years with COVID-19, enrolled during active disease. Sequences were obtained from peripheral blood. This rearrangement joins TRBV7-8 to TRBJ1-2, with D possibly matching TRBD1 (6 bases). The CDR3 sequence: CASTDQGIGNGYTF. As DNA, the CDR3 is TGTGCCAGCACCGACCAGGGGATAGGGAATGGCTACACCTTC.